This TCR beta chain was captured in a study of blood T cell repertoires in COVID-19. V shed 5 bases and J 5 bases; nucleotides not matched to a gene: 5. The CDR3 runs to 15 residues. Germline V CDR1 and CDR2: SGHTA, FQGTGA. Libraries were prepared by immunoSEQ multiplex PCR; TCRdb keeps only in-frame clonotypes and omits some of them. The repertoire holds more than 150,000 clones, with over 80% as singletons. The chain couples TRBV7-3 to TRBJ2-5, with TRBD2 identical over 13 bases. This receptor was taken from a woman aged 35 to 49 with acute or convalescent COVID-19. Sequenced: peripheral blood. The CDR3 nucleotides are TGTGCCAGCAGCCGGACTAGCGGGGGCCGGGAGACCCAGTACTTC. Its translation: CASSRTSGGRETQYF. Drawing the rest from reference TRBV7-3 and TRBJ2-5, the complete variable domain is GAGVSQTPSNKVTEKGKYVELRCDPISGHTALYWYRQSLGQGPEFLIYFQGTGAADDSGLPNDRFFAVRPEGSVSTLKIQRTERGDSAVYLCASSRTSGGRETQYFGPGTRLLVL.